The rows below give T cell receptor beta chains drawn from one sample of a study of CD8+ T cells in alopecia areata. Produced via immunoSEQ multiplex PCR; TCRdb's table is partial and in-frame only. The profile shows approximately 280,000 clones, 58% of them singletons. The sample consisted of CD4+ T cells sorted from blood, taken at week 24, from a patient treated with tofacitinib. These receptor sequences come from a human donor with alopecia areata. Both conserved end residues are part of each CDR3. The order of the fields is J gene, V gene, CDR3 protein.

j_gene: TRBJ2-3; v_gene: TRBV28; CDR3aa: CASSSSLGFTDTQYF
j_gene: TRBJ2-2; v_gene: TRBV28; CDR3aa: CATERDTGELFF
j_gene: TRBJ2-3; v_gene: TRBV19; CDR3aa: CASSISGTGFDTDTQYF
j_gene: TRBJ1-4; v_gene: TRBV27; CDR3aa: CASSGNDIANEKLFF
j_gene: TRBJ2-6; v_gene: TRBV28; CDR3aa: CASSLTALTGANVLTF
j_gene: TRBJ1-5; v_gene: TRBV7-2; CDR3aa: CASSLYYSGNQPQHF
j_gene: TRBJ2-7; v_gene: TRBV29-1; CDR3aa: CSVGGTSGVYEQYF
j_gene: TRBJ1-5; v_gene: TRBV4-2; CDR3aa: CASSLPGPNQPQHF
j_gene: TRBJ1-5; v_gene: TRBV19; CDR3aa: CASREHGHSNQPQHF
j_gene: TRBJ1-2; v_gene: TRBV7-9; CDR3aa: CASSLPGQSYGYTF
j_gene: TRBJ1-1; v_gene: TRBV30; CDR3aa: CAWINRGQNTEAFF
j_gene: TRBJ2-7; v_gene: TRBV28; CDR3aa: CASSLPQALREQYF
j_gene: TRBJ1-2; v_gene: TRBV14; CDR3aa: CASSQLRGYYGYTF
j_gene: TRBJ2-2; v_gene: TRBV29-1; CDR3aa: CSVVPVEGATGELFF
j_gene: TRBJ2-2; v_gene: TRBV6-5; CDR3aa: CASNPGTDYTGELFF
j_gene: TRBJ1-6; v_gene: TRBV29-1; CDR3aa: CSVEGDSPRDLNSPLHF
j_gene: TRBJ1-6; v_gene: TRBV19; CDR3aa: CASSAAPSSPLHF